Listed below are T cell receptor beta chains from one sample, sequenced in a study of CD8 T cells in Susac syndrome. TCRdb processed the immunoSEQ multiplex PCR reads anew with MiXCR; each CDR3 protein has one entry. The sample lists approximately 160,000 distinct CDR3 sequences, approximately 94% occurring once. Sequencing input: CD4+ T cells from PBMCs. These receptors originate from a human donor with multiple sclerosis. The conserved cysteine and the conserved F or W are not part of the CDR3 here. Fields, in order: CDR3 protein, J gene, V gene, CDR3 length.

CDR3aa: ASSQGTSGSNEQF
j_gene: TRBJ2-1
v_gene: TRBV3-1
len: 13

CDR3aa: ASRGRDRGYEQY
j_gene: TRBJ2-7
v_gene: TRBV3-1
len: 12

CDR3aa: AWSVFSGTWTNEKLF
j_gene: TRBJ1-4
v_gene: TRBV30
len: 15

CDR3aa: ASKITGTGGTEAF
j_gene: TRBJ1-1
v_gene: TRBV12-3/TRBV12-4
len: 13

CDR3aa: ASSLLDPGINENLF
j_gene: TRBJ1-4
v_gene: TRBV18
len: 14

CDR3aa: ASSVEAGATTGELF
j_gene: TRBJ2-2
v_gene: TRBV9
len: 14

CDR3aa: ASSSNYGYT
j_gene: TRBJ1-2
v_gene: TRBV6-2/TRBV6-3
len: 9

CDR3aa: ASSPGTSPYNEQF
j_gene: TRBJ2-1
v_gene: TRBV7-7
len: 13

CDR3aa: SARGIGQGAYEQY
j_gene: TRBJ2-7
v_gene: TRBV20-1
len: 13

CDR3aa: ASSFPGLETQY
j_gene: TRBJ2-5
v_gene: TRBV12-3/TRBV12-4
len: 11

CDR3aa: SARDRGNTGELF
j_gene: TRBJ2-2
v_gene: TRBV20-1
len: 12

CDR3aa: ATSREPGGREGYT
j_gene: TRBJ1-2
v_gene: TRBV15
len: 13

CDR3aa: ASSPGDMDGQPQH
j_gene: TRBJ1-5
v_gene: TRBV19
len: 13

CDR3aa: AGDRRTYGYT
j_gene: TRBJ1-2
v_gene: TRBV30
len: 10

CDR3aa: SASSRGVNNEQF
j_gene: TRBJ2-1
v_gene: TRBV20-1
len: 12

CDR3aa: ASSLRGAYEQY
j_gene: TRBJ2-7
v_gene: TRBV3-1
len: 11